This T cell receptor (beta chain) emerged from a study of T cells in Graves' hyperthyroidism and ophthalmopathy. Germline CDR1 is DFQATT and CDR2 is SNEGSKA (reference sequence). The length of the CDR3 is 12 residues. This clonotype was found once. This clone may be a read error of a much larger clone one base away. The CDR3 regions of TCR beta were amplified from RNA transcripts. The HTBI primer set served for first-round RT-PCR of the TCR CDR3. TCRdb reprocessed the multiplex PCR reads via MiXCR and lists one record per CDR3 protein. The data show 500,000 to 600,000 distinct CDR3 sequences, with about 45% seen just once and about 45% held by the top ten.

Source material: peripheral blood or thyroid tissue (not recorded which). V usage is TRBV20-1 and J usage is TRBJ2-7; maybe TRBD2 (5 bases). The TCR comes from an adult woman with Graves' disease, either hyperthyroidism or ophthalmopathy (not recorded which). CDR3 residues: CSARGGLGEHYF. In nucleotides, the CDR3 is TGCAGTGCTAGAGGAGGGTTAGGCGAGCACTACTTC.